This T cell receptor (beta chain) was recovered during a study of T cell responses to AZD1222 COVID-19 vaccine (dated by TCRdb to about 2021). Study-level background: AZD1222 recipients whose second dose came at about 4 weeks and those whose second dose came at about 12 weeks were combined into one group, since spike-specific TCR depth and breadth did not differ between the two schedules. TCR sequencing covered 230 to 250 trial participants: about 210 given two doses of AZD1222 and 26 given two doses of MenACWY control vaccine. Trial participants were enrolled into age subgroups of 18-55, 56-69 and 70-plus years, which contained 148, 28 and 57 TCR-sequenced participants, respectively. Findings and caveats that apply to the study as a whole: The whole spike protein was spanned by vaccine-associated CD4 TCRs, and dominant responses were seen in regions 160-218 and 743-854. Because no samples from the day 14 peak response were available, repertoires could be characterized only after the peak T cell response. Conclusions about previously exposed vaccinees are limited because only a handful of AZD1222 recipients were SARS-CoV-2 seropositive at baseline. A significant rise in spike-specific TCR breadth and depth was observed after two AZD1222 doses relative to day 0 and relative to MenACWY recipients. Epitopes outside the regions mutated in the B.1.351 and B.1.1.7 variants were reportedly recognized by nearly half of the unique spike-specific TCRs. In the small 56-69-year group, the increase in depth fell short of significance, most likely because of low power. Most participants were white British and females outnumbered males, and the authors suggested that clonal diversity may have been underestimated.

As for this clone: Its antigen is still unknown. The sample holds no much larger clone one base away, and base qualities are not on file.

The CDR3 regions of human TCRbeta chains were analyzed by immunosequencing. On the study's bioinformatics: TCRs in the repertoires were matched against a reference library of SARS-CoV-2-specific TCRs that had been generated with the MIRA antigen-specificity platform. Breadth was defined as the fraction of unique TCRs that were SARS-CoV-2-associated, and depth was defined as the fraction of total T cells that were SARS-CoV-2-associated. Using the MIRA data, each spike-specific TCR was mapped to the spike region that the TCR reacts to and placed in a CD4 or CD8 class. Log10-transformed breadth and depth values were compared by one-way ANOVA with Sidak's multiple comparisons tests. Entries here come from immuneACCESS through TCRdb and include only in-frame sequences with V and J called. Some clones fail to appear in such tables; in the studies checked, an unresolved V gene covers under half of the shortfall, and the cause of the remainder is unknown. The V and J calls and the clone size are those of that table, but D and trimming were determined from the DNA. The sample data list about 99,000 clones, and around nine tenths of these were observed just once. The ten biggest clones cover 20% to 25% of the sample.

What this sample's time point label stands for: baseline before first vaccination. Vaccinee samples were obtained from the UK trials COV001 and COV002, which included a single-blind randomized controlled phase 2/3 trial of AZD1222 (ChAdOx1 nCoV-19) in healthy adults. For TCRbeta chain sequencing, PBMC samples from trial participants were taken at day 0 and at day 28 after the second dose. Trimming removed 5 bases from V and 4 bases from J; the gene matches leave 3 bases unexplained. The CDR3 sequence holds 13 residues, the cysteine and phenylalanine included. Solely the CDR3 DNA is kept, with 39 bases framed from the first base. Reading the germline V gene gives CDR1 SGHRS and CDR2 YFSETQ.

The sequences come from peripheral blood, collected on day 0 of AZD1222 vaccination. This chain is built from TRBV5-1 and TRBJ2-1, and 7 junction bases match TRBD1. This clonotype was obtained from an adult in good health. The sequenced DNA: TGCGCCAGCAGGACAGGGAATTACAATGAGCAGTTCTTC. This is translated as CASRTGNYNEQFF.